These 31 T cell receptor beta chains originate from one sample sequenced in a study of cytomegalovirus exposure and HLA in healthy donors. PCR used 60 Vbeta primers and 13 Jbeta primers. Data came from immunoSEQ multiplex PCR; TCRdb stores just in-frame clones and leaves some out. There are 140,000 or so clones in the sample; about 80% occur only once, and approximately 4.1% lies in the top ten. The specimen sequenced was PBMCs. The receptors here all came from a middle-aged man in good health and CMV-seronegative.

The chain combines TRBV30 with TRBJ2-4; D gene unclear. The ends were cut back, 5 bases at V and 0 bases at J, with 8 bases in the middle. The V gene's germline CDR1 is GTSNPN and CDR2 SVGIG (reference sequence). This CDR3 is 13 amino acids long. The CDR3 reads CAWGFRAKNIQYF. In DNA form, the CDR3 reads TGTGCCTGGGGCTTTCGAGCCAAAAACATTCAGTACTTC.

This chain connects TRBV19 to TRBJ1-1, with a tentative D call TRBD1 (6 bases). Trimming stripped 6 bases from V and 4 bases from J, with 12 bases between. CDR1 is LNHDA, CDR2 SQIVND, per germline (reference sequence). The CDR3 runs 13 residues. The CDR3 DNA sequence: TGTGCCAGTAGGTTCCACAGGGCCACTGAAGCTTTCTTT. This gives the protein CASRFHRATEAFF.

J is TRBJ1-6 and V is TRBV7-9, with a weak D call TRBD1 (5 bases). The CDR3 spans 13 residues. CDR1 is SEHNR, CDR2 FQNEAQ, per germline (reference sequence). The ends were cut back, 4 bases at V and 10 bases at J, with 11 bases in the middle. CDR3 in DNA: TGTGCCAGCAGCTCGGGACTAGGGTCACCCCTCCACTTT. As protein: CASSSGLGSPLHF.

The rearrangement joins TRBV6-6 to TRBJ2-2, with D possibly TRBD2 on 6 matching bases. The CDR3 is made up of 15 amino acids. Germline V CDR1 and CDR2: MNHNY, SVGAGI (reference sequence). V was shortened by 2 bases and J by 4 bases, with 11 bases between the two germline ends. The CDR3 region has the DNA TGTGCCAGCAGTTACGTAGCGGTGAGCACCGGGGAGCTGTTTTTT. Translating it yields CASSYVAVSTGELFF.

This clone was counted a few times. The chain links TRBV18 to TRBJ1-5, with D tentatively TRBD1 (5 bases). This CDR3 is built from 13 residues. V lost 5 bases to trimming and J lost 0 bases, with 5 bases between them. Germline CDR1 reads KGHSH; CDR2 reads LQKENI. CDR3 in amino acids: CASSTGSNQPQHF. The CDR3 bases are TGTGCCAGCTCAACAGGTAGCAATCAGCCCCAGCATTTT.

This chain uses TRBV7-9 with TRBJ1-5; weak D call: TRBD1 (6 bases). Germline CDR1 SEHNR, CDR2 FQNEAQ (reference sequence). The CDR3 runs 14 residues. V lost 2 bases, J lost 6 bases, and 11 bases lay in between. This chain's CDR3 is CASSLMGASQPQHF. DNA of the CDR3: TGTGCCAGCAGCTTAATGGGGGCGAGTCAGCCCCAGCATTTT.

V is TRBV5-4 and J is TRBJ2-5; tentatively, D is TRBD1 (6 bases). CDR3 length: 13 residues. The V end was cut by 3 bases, the J end by 3 bases, with 9 bases between. In germline, CDR1 is SGHNT, CDR2 YYREEE (reference sequence). The CDR3 region is CASSSNREETQYF. CDR3 sequence (DNA): TGTGCCAGCAGCTCCAACAGGGAAGAGACCCAGTACTTC.

This clone was detected once. The chain joins TRBV4-3 to TRBJ2-1; the D gene is possibly TRBD2 (5 bases). V gave up 2 bases and J gave up 2 bases, with 16 bases separating them. This CDR3 spans 17 amino acids. The V gene's germline CDR1 is LGHNA and CDR2 YSLEER. CDR3 loop: CASSQFSRGVTYNEQFF. Written as DNA, the CDR3 is TGCGCCAGCAGCCAATTTAGTCGGGGTGTTACCTACAATGAGCAGTTCTTC.

The chain recombines TRBV30 with TRBJ2-6, with D tentatively TRBD1 (8 bases). Trimming took 7 bases from V and 0 from J, leaving 13 bases between them. CDR3 length: 15 amino acids. CDR1 and CDR2 (germline): GTSNPN, SVGIG (reference sequence). CDR3 DNA sequence: TGTGCCTCACAGGGGGGGTACTCTGGGGCCAACGTCCTGACTTTC. This encodes CASQGGYSGANVLTF.

CDR3 DNA sequence: TGTGCCAGCAGTACCCCCGGGGCGCGGGGGGGCCACAATGAGCAGTTCTTC. Encoded protein: CASSTPGARGGHNEQFF. V is TRBV28 and J is TRBJ2-1; TRBD2 matches at 9 bases. Germline V gene sequence: CDR1 MDHEN, CDR2 SYDVKM. This CDR3 comprises 17 residues. V was pared by 5 bases and J by 5 bases, with 13 bases of the junction left unmatched.

Turning to this clone: At one boundary the junction diverges from the germline segment, which might be a read error. The chain links TRBV5-1 to TRBJ2-5; TRBD2 matches 8 bases. CDR1 is SGHRS, CDR2 YFSETQ, per germline. The CDR3 is 16 amino acids. CDR3 sequence reads: CASVSAGGPYQEAQYF. In nucleotides, the CDR3 is TGCGCCAGCGTTTCCGCGGGGGGCCCGTACCAAGAGGCCCAGTACTTC.

The CDR3 is CASSISLQGSTEAFF. CDR3 bases: TGTGCCAGTAGTATATCCCTCCAGGGAAGCACTGAAGCTTTCTTT. V is TRBV19 and J is TRBJ1-1, with a possible D match to TRBD1 (5 bases). This CDR3 has 15 amino acids. CDR1 and CDR2 (germline): LNHDA, SQIVND (reference sequence). V shed 2 bases and J shed 4 bases, with 14 bases lying between them.

The chain carries TRBV2 and TRBJ1-2; 8 bases are shared with TRBD1. Germline CDR1 and CDR2: SNHLY and FYNNEI. CDR3 length equals 15 residues. The ends lost 4 bases at V and 5 bases at J; junction bases unmatched: 9. Written as DNA, the CDR3 is TGTGCCAGCAGTGTCCTCGGACAGGGTGGTTATGGCTACACCTTC. It is translated as CASSVLGQGGYGYTF. The variable domain in full, with the rest retrieved from reference TRBV2 and TRBJ1-2, is EPEVTQTPSHQVTQMGQEVILRCVPISNHLYFYWYRQILGQKVEFLVSFYNNEISEKSEIFDDQFSVERPDGSNFTLKIRSTKLEDSAMYFCASSVLGQGGYGYTFGSGTRLTVV.

This CDR3 is CAMGQGVMNTEAFF. The CDR3 bases are TGTGCCATGGGACAGGGTGTTATGAACACTGAAGCTTTCTTT. The gene calls are TRBV5-4 and TRBJ1-1; 9 nucleotides align to TRBD1. The germline CDR1 and CDR2 sequences are SGHNT and YYREEE (reference sequence). The CDR3 runs to 14 residues. V was clipped by 9 bases and J by 0 bases; unmatched bases: 6.

The chain is built from TRBV5-6 and TRBJ1-2, with D possibly TRBD1 on 5 matching bases. There are 15 residues in the CDR3. Trimming stripped 1 base from V and 2 bases from J, with 12 bases between. Germline V CDR1 and CDR2: SGHDT, YYEEEE. Here the CDR3 DNA reads TGTGCCAGCAGCTTGCCCCAGGCAGGGAACTATGGCTACACCTTC. It codes for CASSLPQAGNYGYTF.

V usage is TRBV5-1 and J usage is TRBJ2-5, with a possible D match to TRBD2 (6 bases). CDR3 length: 16 residues. CDR1 and CDR2 from the germline V gene are SGHRS and YFSETQ. V was clipped by 0 bases and J by 4 bases, with 16 bases between them. The CDR3, as DNA: TGCGCCAGCAGCTTGGAGCCAGCGCGAGCGGGAGAGACCCAGTACTTC. Amino acid sequence: CASSLEPARAGETQYF.

The rearrangement joins TRBV7-9 to TRBJ2-1; 11 bases map to TRBD2. Germline-derived CDR1 and CDR2 are SEHNR and FQNEAQ (reference sequence). The CDR3 sequence is 15 residues long. The J segment lost 5 bases and the V segment lost 7 bases, leaving 7 bases of the junction unmatched. The CDR3 DNA follows: TGTGCCAGCAACCCAACTAGCGGGGGCCACAATGAGCAGTTCTTC. Translated: CASNPTSGGHNEQFF.

CDR3 region: CASSPKDGADTQYF. Here the CDR3 DNA reads TGCGCCAGCAGCCCCAAAGACGGGGCAGATACGCAGTATTTT. The chain is built from TRBV4-3 and TRBJ2-3, with a possible D match to TRBD2 (5 bases). V was cut by 4 bases and J by 4 bases, with 12 bases left in between. The CDR3 spans 14 residues. Germline CDR1 LGHNA, CDR2 YSLEER.

The V call is TRBV18, the J call TRBJ2-7; 9 bases line up with TRBD1. CDR3 length: 16 residues. Germline V gives CDR1 KGHSH, CDR2 LQKENI. After removal of 3 bases from V and 1 base from J, the junction contained 7 bases not matched to a gene. For the CDR3, the DNA is TGTGCCAGCTCACCCCTCAGAGGGACAGGGTCCTACGAGCAGTACTTC. This gives the protein CASSPLRGTGSYEQYF.

The V gene is TRBV5-1, the J gene TRBJ2-5; TRBD2 agrees at 10 bases. Germline CDR1 is SGHRS and CDR2 is YFSETQ. The junction had 6 bases not matched to a gene; V was cut back by 2 bases and J by 5 bases. The CDR3 covers 15 residues. The CDR3 loop is CASSFQGLASETQYF. DNA for the CDR3: TGCGCCAGCAGCTTTCAGGGACTAGCGTCGGAGACCCAGTACTTC.

The chain has TRBV5-1 and TRBJ2-3; 9 nucleotides match TRBD2. The CDR3 runs 15 residues. CDR1 and CDR2 (germline): SGHRS, YFSETQ. With 4 bases clipped from V and 6 bases from J, the junction kept 9 bases outside the gene matches. The CDR3: CASSRAGTSPDTQYF. CDR3 coding DNA: TGCGCCAGCAGCCGAGCCGGGACTAGCCCCGATACGCAGTATTTT.

This sequence joins TRBV19 and TRBJ2-4; D unclear. CDR1 LNHDA and CDR2 SQIVND come from the germline V gene (reference sequence). V lost 2 bases and J lost 9, with 11 bases in between. The CDR3 has 13 residues. CDR3 in DNA: TGTGCCAGTAGTATAACTGGGTCGGGCATTCAGTACTTC. Its protein product is CASSITGSGIQYF.

The chain has TRBV6-5 and TRBJ1-1, with 10 bases matching TRBD1. The CDR3 covers 14 residues. V shed 6 bases and J 4 bases; nucleotides not matched to a gene: 5. Germline V gives CDR1 MNHEY, CDR2 SVGAGI. In DNA form, the CDR3 reads TGTGCCAGCAGAGGGACAGGGGTGAGCACTGAAGCTTTCTTT. Translated, it gives CASRGTGVSTEAFF.

The chain joins TRBV5-4 to TRBJ2-2; D is uncertain. V shed 3 bases and J shed 3 bases, with 15 bases lying between them. The CDR3 loop spans 16 amino acids. Looked up from germline, CDR1 is SGHNT and CDR2 is YYREEE (reference sequence). The CDR3 reads CASSSTGAGDTGELFF. The CDR3 coding sequence is TGTGCCAGCAGCTCAACTGGAGCCGGAGACACCGGGGAGCTGTTTTTT.

The chain is built from TRBV9 and TRBJ2-2; 8 nucleotides align to TRBD2. The CDR3 length is 14 residues. J lost 1 base, V lost 6 bases, and 2 bases had no gene match. Germline V gene data show CDR1 as SGDLS and CDR2 as YYNGEE. The CDR3 region is CASNRGGNTGELFF. CDR3 DNA sequence: TGTGCCAGCAACCGGGGGGGGAACACCGGGGAGCTGTTTTTT. Full variable domain (remainder filled in from reference TRBV9 and TRBJ2-2): DSGVTQTPKHLITATGQRVTLRCSPRSGDLSVYWYQQSLDQGLQFLIQYYNGEERAKGNILERFSAQQFPDLHSELNLSSLELGDSALYFCASNRGGNTGELFFGEGSRLTVL.

The chain uses TRBV4-3 and TRBJ2-7, with a tentative D call TRBD1 (6 bases). The CDR3 is 13 residues long. CDR1 is LGHNA, CDR2 YSLEER, per germline. V was shortened by 2 bases and J by 2 bases, with 7 bases between the two germline ends. Written as DNA, the CDR3 is TGCGCCAGCAGCCAAAAGGGGGCCTACGAGCAGTACTTC. It is translated as CASSQKGAYEQYF.

This chain connects TRBV5-1 to TRBJ1-3; 7 bases are a match to TRBD1. This CDR3 region has 16 residues. The germline CDR1 and CDR2 sequences are SGHRS and YFSETQ. J gave up 2 bases and V 2 bases, and 7 bases lay outside the gene matches. The CDR3 nucleotides are TGCGCCAGCAGCTTAGACAGGGCTTTAGCTGGAAACACCATATATTTT. Translated: CASSLDRALAGNTIYF.

This clone has just one count. This chain's CDR3 is CASSFLGPSLIYEQYF. Written as DNA, the CDR3 is TGTGCCAGCAGCTTCCTGGGCCCATCCTTAATCTACGAGCAGTACTTC. The chain has TRBV11-2 and TRBJ2-7, with D unresolved. The CDR3 has 16 amino acids. Per germline, CDR1 SGHAT and CDR2 FQNNGV. V lost 3 bases to trimming and J lost 3 bases, with 18 bases between them.

This clone was detected a few times. The CDR3 here is CSALQETQYF. The CDR3, as DNA: TGCAGCGCCCTACAAGAGACCCAGTACTTC. The rearrangement links TRBV29-1 to TRBJ2-5, with no clear D. The germline gives CDR1 SQVTM, CDR2 ANQGSEA. V was clipped by 7 bases and J by 2 bases, with 5 bases between them. CDR3 length equals 10 residues.

The rearrangement links TRBV11-3 to TRBJ2-1; 14 bases are shared with TRBD2. From germline, CDR1 is SGHNT and CDR2 YENEEA. The CDR3 spans 14 residues. The V gene end was trimmed by 5 bases and the J gene end by 10 bases; junction bases not matched to a gene: 4. The CDR3 coding sequence is TGTGCCAGCAGCAGGGGGACTAGCGGGGGAGAGCAGTTCTTC. Encoded protein: CASSRGTSGGEQFF.

This clone has a single count. The chain carries TRBV29-1 and TRBJ2-5, with a tentative D call TRBD1 (5 bases). Germline CDR1 reads SQVTM; CDR2 reads ANQGSEA. The CDR3 covers 15 residues. Trimming took off 6 bases at V and 5 bases at J, with 22 bases between the two ends. This chain's CDR3 is CSVRRGSSFGETQYF. The CDR3 nucleotides read TGCAGCGTCCGTAGGGGTTCCTCTTTTGGTGAGACCCAGTACTTC.